Included here is one TCR beta chain sequence, with context. The sample belongs to a study of blood T cell repertoires in COVID-19. The germline V and J ends were trimmed by 0 bases and 0 bases, with 9 bases remaining between them. This CDR3 has 15 residues. The V gene's germline CDR1 is SGHRS and CDR2 YFSETQ. Clones were read by immunoSEQ multiplex PCR, and TCRdb kept only the in-frame ones, dropping some. Of some 140,000 clones in the sample, approximately 84% are singletons; the top ten hold 5% to 7%. The rearrangement joins TRBV5-1 to TRBJ1-1; unclear D gene. The specimen was PBMCs or T cells enriched from blood (not recorded which). The source is a man aged 35 to 55 with acute COVID-19. As DNA, the CDR3 is TGCGCCAGCAGCTTGGGCCCAGGAATGAACACTGAAGCTTTCTTT. As protein: CASSLGPGMNTEAFF.